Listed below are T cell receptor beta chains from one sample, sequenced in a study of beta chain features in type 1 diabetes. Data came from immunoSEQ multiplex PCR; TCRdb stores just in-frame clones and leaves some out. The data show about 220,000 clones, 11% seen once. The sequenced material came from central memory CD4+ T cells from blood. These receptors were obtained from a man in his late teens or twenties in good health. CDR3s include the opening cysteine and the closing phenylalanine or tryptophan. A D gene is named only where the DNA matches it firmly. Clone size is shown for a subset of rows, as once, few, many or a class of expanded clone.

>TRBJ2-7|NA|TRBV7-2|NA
CASSSFAEQYF
TGTGCCAGCAGCTCCTTCGCCGAGCAGTACTTC
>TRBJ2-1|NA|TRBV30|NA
CAWSSGLRDEQFF
TGTGCCTGGAGTTCGGGACTGCGCGATGAGCAGTTCTTC
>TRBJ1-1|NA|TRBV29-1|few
CSARNTEAFF
TGCAGCGCCAGGAACACTGAAGCTTTCTTT
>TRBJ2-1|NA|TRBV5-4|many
CASSLMHLHNEQFF
TGTGCCAGCAGCTTGATGCACTTGCACAATGAGCAGTTCTTC
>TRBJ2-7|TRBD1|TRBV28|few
CASSLSGQGLYEQYF
TGTGCCAGCAGTTTGAGCGGACAGGGATTGTACGAGCAGTACTTC
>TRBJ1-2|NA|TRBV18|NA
CASSPQGSGTF
TGTGCCAGCTCACCACAGGGATCGGGGACCTTC
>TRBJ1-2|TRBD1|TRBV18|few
CASSHSTGAPGGYTF
TGTGCCAGCTCACATTCGACAGGGGCCCCTGGTGGCTACACCTTC
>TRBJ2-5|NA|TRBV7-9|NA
CASSRISETQYF
TGTGCCAGCAGCCGAATTTCAGAGACCCAGTACTTC
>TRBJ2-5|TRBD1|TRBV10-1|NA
CASSGQGGETQYF
TGCGCCAGCAGCGGACAGGGAGGAGAGACCCAGTACTTC
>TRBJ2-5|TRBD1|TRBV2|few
CASSQDRVEETQYF
TGTGCCAGCAGTCAGGACAGGGTTGAAGAGACCCAGTACTTC
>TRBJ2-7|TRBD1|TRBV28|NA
CASRLPQGPSAEQYF
TGTGCCAGCAGACTCCCACAGGGGCCTTCGGCCGAGCAGTACTTC
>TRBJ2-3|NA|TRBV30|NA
CAWNRDTVTDTQYF
TGTGCCTGGAACCGGGACACCGTCACAGATACGCAGTATTTT
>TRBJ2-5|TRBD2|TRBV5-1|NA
CASSLEWLAGETQYF
TGCGCCAGCAGCTTGGAATGGCTAGCGGGAGAGACCCAGTACTTC
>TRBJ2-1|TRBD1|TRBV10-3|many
CAISESDRERTSSYNEQFF
TGTGCCATCAGTGAGTCAGACAGGGAGAGGACCAGCTCCTACAATGAGCAGTTCTTC
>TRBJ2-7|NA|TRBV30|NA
CAWSRAGYEQYF
TGTGCCTGGAGTCGGGCTGGCTACGAGCAGTACTTC
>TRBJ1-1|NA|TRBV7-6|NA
CASSLGQVDVNTEAFF
TGTGCCAGCAGCTTAGGTCAGGTTGACGTCAACACTGAAGCTTTCTTT
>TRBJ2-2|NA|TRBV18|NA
CASSPPNGQSLYTGELFF
TGTGCCAGCTCACCTCCGAATGGACAGTCCCTTTACACCGGGGAGCTGTTTTTT
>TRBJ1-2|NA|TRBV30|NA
CAWAVTGYYGYTF
TGTGCCTGGGCAGTAACAGGGTACTATGGCTACACCTTC
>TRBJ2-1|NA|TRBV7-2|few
CASSLAPDSIEQFF
TGTGCCAGCAGCTTAGCCCCAGACTCGATTGAGCAGTTCTTC
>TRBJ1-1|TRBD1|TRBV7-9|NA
CASRTTGGTEAFF
TGTGCCAGCAGGACGACAGGGGGCACTGAAGCTTTCTTT
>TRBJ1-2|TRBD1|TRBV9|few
CASSGNRGMRSDGYTF
TGTGCCAGCAGCGGAAACAGGGGAATGAGAAGTGATGGCTACACCTTC
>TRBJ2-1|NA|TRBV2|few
CASGAGPSSYNEQFF
TGTGCCAGCGGGGCTGGACCTAGCTCCTACAATGAGCAGTTCTTC
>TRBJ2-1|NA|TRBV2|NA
CATGSTGHNEQFF
TGTGCCACCGGGAGTACGGGACACAATGAGCAGTTCTTC
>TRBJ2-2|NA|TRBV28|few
CASVYGTGELFF
TGTGCCAGTGTTTATGGCACCGGGGAGCTGTTTTTT
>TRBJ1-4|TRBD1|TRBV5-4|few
CASSDRGQGQEKLFF
TGTGCCAGCAGCGATCGGGGACAGGGGCAAGAAAAACTGTTTTTT
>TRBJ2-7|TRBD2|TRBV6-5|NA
CASSYDSGRSYEQYF
TGTGCCAGCAGTTACGATAGCGGGAGGTCGTACGAGCAGTACTTC
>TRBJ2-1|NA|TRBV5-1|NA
CASSLGLDNEQFF
TGCGCCAGCAGCTTGGGACTAGACAATGAGCAGTTCTTC
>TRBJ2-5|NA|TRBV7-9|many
CASSRRLGSSSPETQYF
TGTGCCAGCAGCCGGCGTTTGGGCAGTAGTTCCCCAGAGACCCAGTACTTC
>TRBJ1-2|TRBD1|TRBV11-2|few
CASSLSGTGPIYGYTF
TGTGCCAGCAGCTTATCCGGGACAGGGCCTATCTATGGCTACACCTTC
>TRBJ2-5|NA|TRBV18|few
CASSRTDQETQYF
TGTGCCAGCTCACGTACTGACCAAGAGACCCAGTACTTC
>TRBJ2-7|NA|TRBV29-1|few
CSVEAPPGNEQYF
TGCAGCGTTGAAGCGCCCCCAGGGAACGAGCAGTACTTC
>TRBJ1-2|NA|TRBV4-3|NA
CASGQDRNTDGYTF
TGCGCCAGCGGCCAAGATAGAAACACGGATGGCTACACCTTC
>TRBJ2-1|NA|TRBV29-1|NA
CSVDGRDNEQFF
TGCAGCGTTGATGGCAGGGACAATGAGCAGTTCTTC
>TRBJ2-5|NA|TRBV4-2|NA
CASSQRGRTEETQYF
TGTGCCAGCAGCCAGCGGGGGCGGACCGAAGAGACCCAGTACTTC
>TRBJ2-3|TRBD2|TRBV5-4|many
CASSLAGLAGSTDTQYF
TGTGCCAGCAGCTTGGCCGGGCTAGCGGGGAGCACAGATACGCAGTATTTT
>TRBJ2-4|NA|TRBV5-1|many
CASSLVVGVGTKNIQYF
TGCGCCAGCAGCTTGGTAGTCGGGGTCGGGACCAAAAACATTCAGTACTTC
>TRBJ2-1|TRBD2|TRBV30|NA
CAWSVSRWEREGKSSYNEQFF
TGTGCCTGGAGTGTCTCACGGTGGGAGCGGGAGGGTAAGAGCTCCTACAATGAGCAGTTCTTC
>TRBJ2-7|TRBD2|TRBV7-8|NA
CASSTGGLAGTYEQYF
TGTGCCAGCAGCACAGGAGGGCTAGCGGGGACCTACGAGCAGTACTTC
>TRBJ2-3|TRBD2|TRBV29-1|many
CSVGFGLAGIGDTQYF
TGCAGCGTTGGCTTTGGACTAGCGGGAATCGGAGATACGCAGTATTTT
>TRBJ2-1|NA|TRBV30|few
CAWSVLTNEQFF
TGTGCCTGGAGTGTCTTAACCAATGAGCAGTTCTTC
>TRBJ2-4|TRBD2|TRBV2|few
CASSTGTSGLAKNIQYF
TGTGCCAGCAGTACCGGGACTAGCGGTCTAGCCAAAAACATTCAGTACTTC
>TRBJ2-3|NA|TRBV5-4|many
CASSLDSVSTDTQYF
TGTGCCAGCAGCTTGGATTCAGTAAGCACAGATACGCAGTATTTT
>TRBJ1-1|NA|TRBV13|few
CASSRLGEGTEAFF
TGTGCCAGCAGCCGTCTCGGTGAGGGCACTGAAGCTTTCTTT
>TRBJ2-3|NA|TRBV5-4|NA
CASSLQEYTDTQYF
TGTGCCAGCAGCTTACAGGAATACACAGATACGCAGTATTTT
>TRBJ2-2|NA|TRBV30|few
CAWSVARELFF
TGTGCCTGGAGTGTAGCCCGGGAGCTGTTTTTT
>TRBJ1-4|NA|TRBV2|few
CASRQLRTNEKLFF
TGTGCCAGCAGGCAACTCAGAACTAATGAAAAACTGTTTTTT
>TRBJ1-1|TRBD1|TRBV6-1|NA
CASSVSAGTGKLTFF
TGTGCCAGCAGTGTCTCTGCAGGGACAGGAAAGTTAACTTTCTTT
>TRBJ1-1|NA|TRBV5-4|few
CASSSGGTADGEAFF
TGTGCCAGCAGCTCCGGGGGAACAGCGGACGGTGAAGCTTTCTTT
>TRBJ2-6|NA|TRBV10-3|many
CAIVGAPYSGANVLTF
TGTGCCATCGTAGGGGCTCCCTACTCTGGGGCCAACGTCCTGACTTTC
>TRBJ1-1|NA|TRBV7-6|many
CASSTPEPNTEAFF
TGTGCCAGCAGCACCCCAGAGCCCAACACTGAAGCTTTCTTT
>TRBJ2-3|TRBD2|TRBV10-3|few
CAAGTSGISTDTQYF
TGTGCCGCCGGGACTAGCGGGATCAGTACAGATACGCAGTATTTT
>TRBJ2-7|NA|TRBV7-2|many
CASSLRGANEQYF
TGTGCCAGCAGCTTACGAGGGGCCAACGAGCAGTACTTC
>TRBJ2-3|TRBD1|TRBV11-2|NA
CASSSPGQGADTQYF
TGTGCCAGCAGCTCTCCGGGACAGGGGGCGGATACGCAGTATTTT
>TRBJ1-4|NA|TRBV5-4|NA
CASSTGGATNEKLFF
TGTGCCAGCAGCACCGGGGGAGCAACTAATGAAAAACTGTTTTTT
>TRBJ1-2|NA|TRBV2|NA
CASSAYTIGSGYTF
TGTGCCAGCAGTGCGTACACAATAGGGTCTGGCTACACCTTC